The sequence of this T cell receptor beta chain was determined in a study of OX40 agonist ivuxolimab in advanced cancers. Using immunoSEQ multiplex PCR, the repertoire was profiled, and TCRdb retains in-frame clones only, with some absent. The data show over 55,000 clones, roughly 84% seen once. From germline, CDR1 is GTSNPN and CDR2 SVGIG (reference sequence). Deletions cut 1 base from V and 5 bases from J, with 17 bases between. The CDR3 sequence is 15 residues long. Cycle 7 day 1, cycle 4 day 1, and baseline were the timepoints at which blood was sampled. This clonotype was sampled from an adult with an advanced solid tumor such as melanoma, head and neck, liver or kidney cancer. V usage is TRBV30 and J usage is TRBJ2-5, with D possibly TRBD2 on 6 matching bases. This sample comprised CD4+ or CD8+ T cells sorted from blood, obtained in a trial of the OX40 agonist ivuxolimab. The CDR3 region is CAWSGGGLARETQYF. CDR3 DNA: TGTGCCTGGAGTGGAGGAGGGCTAGCCAGGGAGACCCAGTACTTC.